This TCR beta chain was captured in a study of blood T cells in healthy people across ages. The study's findings and limits: Possibly confounding the expanded clonotype changes was the fact that donor CMV status was unknown. Naive CD4+ cells and diversity were both higher in long-lived donors than in aged donors. Observed TCR beta diversity per million T cells went down as age went up. This fall followed a roughly linear course with age.

The CDR3 is 14 residues long. Trimming cost V 2 bases and J 3 bases, with 8 bases left between them. CDR1 MNHNS and CDR2 SASEGT come from the germline V gene. A second PCR, run for roughly 7 to 11 cycles, used a sample-barcoded 5' primer plus a J-beta primer mix. Researchers report that a template-switch adaptor with 12 random nucleotides tagged each cDNA molecule. TCRdb reprocessed the 5' RACE reads via MiXCR and lists one record per CDR3 protein. Of approximately 810,000 distinct CDR3 sequences detected, 29% appear once; the ten largest clones hold approximately 15%. This clonotype was seen a handful of times. Antigen unknown.

This receptor was taken from a woman older than 75 in good health. J is TRBJ1-5 and V is TRBV6-1, with a tentative D call TRBD1 (6 bases). The specimen was blood. The DNA for the CDR3 is TGTGCCAGCAGTGAATGGGGGGCCAATCAGCCCCAGCATTTT. It encodes CASSEWGANQPQHF.